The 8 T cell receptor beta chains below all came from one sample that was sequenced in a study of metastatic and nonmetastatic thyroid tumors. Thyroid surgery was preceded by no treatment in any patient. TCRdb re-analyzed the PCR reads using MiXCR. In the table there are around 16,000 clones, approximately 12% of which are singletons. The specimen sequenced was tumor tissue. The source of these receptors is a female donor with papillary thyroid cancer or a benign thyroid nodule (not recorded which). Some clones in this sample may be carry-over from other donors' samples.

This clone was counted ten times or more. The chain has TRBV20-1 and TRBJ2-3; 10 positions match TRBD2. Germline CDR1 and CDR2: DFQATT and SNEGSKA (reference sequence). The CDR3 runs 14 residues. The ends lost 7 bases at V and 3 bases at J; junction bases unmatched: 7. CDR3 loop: CSVSPGLATDTQYF. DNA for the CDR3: TGCAGTGTATCACCGGGACTAGCGACAGATACGCAGTATTTT.

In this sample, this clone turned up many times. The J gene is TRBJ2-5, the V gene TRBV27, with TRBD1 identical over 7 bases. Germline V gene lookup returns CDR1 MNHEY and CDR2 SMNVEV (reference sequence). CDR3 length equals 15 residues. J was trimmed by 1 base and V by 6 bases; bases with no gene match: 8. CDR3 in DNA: TGTGCCAGCAGCTACCGGGACAGAAGCCAAGAGACCCAGTACTTC. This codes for CASSYRDRSQETQYF.

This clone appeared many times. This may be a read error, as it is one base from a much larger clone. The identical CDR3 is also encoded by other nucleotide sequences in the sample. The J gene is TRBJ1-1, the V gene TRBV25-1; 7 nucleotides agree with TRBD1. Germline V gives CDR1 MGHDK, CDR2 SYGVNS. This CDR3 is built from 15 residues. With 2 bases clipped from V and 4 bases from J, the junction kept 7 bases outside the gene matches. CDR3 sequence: CASSEAGRGITEAFF. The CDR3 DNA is TGTGCCAGCAGTGAAGCTGGCAGGGGGATCACTGAAGCTTTCTTT.

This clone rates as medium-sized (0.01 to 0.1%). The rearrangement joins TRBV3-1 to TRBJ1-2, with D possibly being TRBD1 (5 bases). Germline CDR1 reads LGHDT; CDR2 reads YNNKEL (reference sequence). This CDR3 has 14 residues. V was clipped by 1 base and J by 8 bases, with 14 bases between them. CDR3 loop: CASSQGGRPRGYTF. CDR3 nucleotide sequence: TGTGCCAGCAGCCAAGGGGGCAGACCCAGGGGCTACACCTTC.

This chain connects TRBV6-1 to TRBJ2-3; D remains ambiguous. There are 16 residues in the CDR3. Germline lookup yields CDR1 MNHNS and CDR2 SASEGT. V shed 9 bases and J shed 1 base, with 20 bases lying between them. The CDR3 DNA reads TGTGCCAGTATCGACCGGTTTGGGATCGGCACAGATACGCAGTATTTT. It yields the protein CASIDRFGIGTDTQYF.

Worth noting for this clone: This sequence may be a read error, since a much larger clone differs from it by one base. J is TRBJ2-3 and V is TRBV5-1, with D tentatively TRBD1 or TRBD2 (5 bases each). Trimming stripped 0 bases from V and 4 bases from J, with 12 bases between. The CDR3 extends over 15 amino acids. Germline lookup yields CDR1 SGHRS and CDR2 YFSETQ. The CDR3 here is CASSLAVLGADTQYF. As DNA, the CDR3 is TGCGCCAGCAGCTTGGCCGTCTTGGGGGCAGATACGCAGTATTTT.

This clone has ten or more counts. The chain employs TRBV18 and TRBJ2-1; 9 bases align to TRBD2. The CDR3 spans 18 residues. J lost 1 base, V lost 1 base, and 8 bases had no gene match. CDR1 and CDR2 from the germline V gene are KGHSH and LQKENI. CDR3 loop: CASSPQISGSGSYNEQFF. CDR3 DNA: TGTGCCAGCTCACCACAGATTAGCGGGAGCGGGTCCTACAATGAGCAGTTCTTC. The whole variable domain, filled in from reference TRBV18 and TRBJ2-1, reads NAGVMQNPRHLVRRRGQEARLRCSPMKGHSHVYWYRQLPEEGLKFMVYLQKENIIDESGMPKERFSAEFPKEGPSILRIQQVVRGDSAAYFCASSPQISGSGSYNEQFFGPGTRLTVL.

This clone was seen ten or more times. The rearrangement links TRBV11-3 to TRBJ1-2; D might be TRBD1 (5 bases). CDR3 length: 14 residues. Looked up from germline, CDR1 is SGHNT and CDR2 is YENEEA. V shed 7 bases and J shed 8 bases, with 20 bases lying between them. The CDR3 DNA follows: TGTGCCAGCACCGATCAGGGTATACCTGGAGGCTACACCTTC. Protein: CASTDQGIPGGYTF.